The clone carrying this T cell receptor (beta chain) came up many times. The antigen is undetermined. Amplification of TCR beta CDR3 regions was performed using RNA transcripts as template. The HTBI primer set drove a first-round RT-PCR of the TCR CDR3. Via MiXCR, TCRdb re-called the multiplex PCR reads, giving one row per CDR3 protein. The data show about 160,000 distinct CDR3 sequences, 9.4% seen once. Blood from later-ophthalmopathy patients was taken at first hyperthyroidism diagnosis. Fresh peripheral blood, around 11 ml of it, supplied the PBMCs. This record comes from a study of T cells in Graves' hyperthyroidism and ophthalmopathy. Study-level points and caveats: Prediction of ophthalmopathy progression came a median around 6 months pre-onset. Most clonotypes expanded in the thyroid (above 0.001) were also present in blood.

The germline V gene encodes CDR1 SQVTM and CDR2 ANQGSEA. With 3 bases clipped from V and 1 base from J, the junction kept 8 bases outside the gene matches. The CDR3 consists of 15 residues. The sequence was collected from a woman under 30 with Graves' hyperthyroidism that later progressed to Graves' ophthalmopathy. Sequencing used blood. The genes are TRBV29-1 and TRBJ2-7, with 8 bases that match TRBD2. Here the CDR3 DNA reads TGCAGCGTTGAGGGAGAGCGGGGGAGTTCCTACGAGCAGTACTTC. It codes for CSVEGERGSSYEQYF.